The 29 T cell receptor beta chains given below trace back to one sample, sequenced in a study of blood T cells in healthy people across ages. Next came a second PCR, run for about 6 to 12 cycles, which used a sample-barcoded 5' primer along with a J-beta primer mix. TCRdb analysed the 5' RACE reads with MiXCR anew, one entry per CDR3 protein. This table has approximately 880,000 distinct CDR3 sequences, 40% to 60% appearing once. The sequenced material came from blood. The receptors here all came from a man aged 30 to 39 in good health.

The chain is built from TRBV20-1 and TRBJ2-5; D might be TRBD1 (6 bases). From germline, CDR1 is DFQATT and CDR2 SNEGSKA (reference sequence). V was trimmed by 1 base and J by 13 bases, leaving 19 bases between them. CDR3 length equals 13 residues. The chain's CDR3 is CSARADRNNERYF. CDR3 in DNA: TGCAGTGCTAGAGCAGACAGGAACAACGAGCGGTACTTC.

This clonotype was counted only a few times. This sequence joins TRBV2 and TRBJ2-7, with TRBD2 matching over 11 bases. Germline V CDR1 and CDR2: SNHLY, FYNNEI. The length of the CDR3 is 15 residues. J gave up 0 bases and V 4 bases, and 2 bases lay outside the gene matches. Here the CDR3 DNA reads TGTGCCAGCAGTGGACTAGCGGGGCTCTCCTACGAGCAGTACTTC. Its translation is CASSGLAGLSYEQYF.

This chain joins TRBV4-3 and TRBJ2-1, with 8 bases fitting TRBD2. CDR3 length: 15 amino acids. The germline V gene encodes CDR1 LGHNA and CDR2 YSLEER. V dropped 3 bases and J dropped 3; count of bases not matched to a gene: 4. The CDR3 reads CASSQGLENYNEQFF. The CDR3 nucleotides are TGCGCCAGCAGCCAGGGACTAGAAAACTACAATGAGCAGTTCTTC.

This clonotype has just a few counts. CDR3 region: CSAAWFGYEQYF. In nucleotides, the CDR3 is TGCAGCGCTGCCTGGTTTGGCTACGAGCAGTACTTC. This chain uses TRBV29-1 with TRBJ2-7; D remains unclear. Germline CDR1 SQVTM, CDR2 ANQGSEA. This CDR3 contains 12 residues. With 7 bases removed from V and 3 bases from J, the gap between germline ends came to 13 bases.

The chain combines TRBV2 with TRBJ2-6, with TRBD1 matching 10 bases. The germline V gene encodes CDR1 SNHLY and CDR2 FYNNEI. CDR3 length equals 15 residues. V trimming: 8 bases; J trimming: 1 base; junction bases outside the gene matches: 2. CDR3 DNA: TGTGCCAGCGGGACAGGGGATTCTGGGGCCAACGTCCTGACTTTC. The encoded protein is CASGTGDSGANVLTF.

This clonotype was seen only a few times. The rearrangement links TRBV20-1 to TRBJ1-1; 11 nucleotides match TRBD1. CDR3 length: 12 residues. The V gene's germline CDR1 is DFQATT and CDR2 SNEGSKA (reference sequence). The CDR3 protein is CRIGQGASEAFF. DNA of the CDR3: TGCAGAATAGGACAGGGGGCCTCTGAAGCTTTCTTT.

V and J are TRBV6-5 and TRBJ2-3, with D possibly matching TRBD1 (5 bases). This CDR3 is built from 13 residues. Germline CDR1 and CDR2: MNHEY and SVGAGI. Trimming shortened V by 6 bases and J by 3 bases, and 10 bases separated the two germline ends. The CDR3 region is CASRTVGTDTQYF. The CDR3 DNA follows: TGTGCCAGCAGGACAGTCGGGACAGATACGCAGTATTTT.

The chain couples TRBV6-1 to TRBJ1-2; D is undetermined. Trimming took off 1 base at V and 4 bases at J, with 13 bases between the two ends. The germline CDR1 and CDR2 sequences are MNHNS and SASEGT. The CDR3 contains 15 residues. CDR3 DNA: TGTGCCAGCAGTGAAGGGGCCCAGGTACTCTATGGCTACACCTTC. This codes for CASSEGAQVLYGYTF.

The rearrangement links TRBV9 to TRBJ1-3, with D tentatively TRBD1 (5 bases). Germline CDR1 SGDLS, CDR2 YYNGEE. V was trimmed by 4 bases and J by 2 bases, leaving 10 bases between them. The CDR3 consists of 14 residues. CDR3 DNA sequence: TGTGCCAGCAGCCCGGGACTTACTGGAAACACCATATATTTT. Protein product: CASSPGLTGNTIYF.

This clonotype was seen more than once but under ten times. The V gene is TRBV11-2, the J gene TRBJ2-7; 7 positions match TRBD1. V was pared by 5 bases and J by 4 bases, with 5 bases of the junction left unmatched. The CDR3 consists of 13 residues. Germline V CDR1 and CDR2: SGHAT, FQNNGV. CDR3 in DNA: TGTGCCAGCAGCCGGCAGGGACAGTACGAGCAGTACTTC. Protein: CASSRQGQYEQYF.

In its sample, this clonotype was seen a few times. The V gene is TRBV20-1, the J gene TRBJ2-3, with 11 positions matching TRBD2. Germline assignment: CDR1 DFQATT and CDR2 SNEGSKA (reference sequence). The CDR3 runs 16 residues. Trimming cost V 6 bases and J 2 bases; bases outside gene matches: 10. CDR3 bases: TGCAGTGCCGATTTACTAGCGGGGGACCCCACAGATACGCAGTATTTT. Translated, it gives CSADLLAGDPTDTQYF.

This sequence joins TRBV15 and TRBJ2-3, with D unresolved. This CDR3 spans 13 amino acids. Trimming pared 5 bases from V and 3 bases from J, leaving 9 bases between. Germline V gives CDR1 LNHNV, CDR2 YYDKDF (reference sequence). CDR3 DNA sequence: TGTGCCACCAGCGGAAAGAGAACAGATACGCAGTATTTT. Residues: CATSGKRTDTQYF.

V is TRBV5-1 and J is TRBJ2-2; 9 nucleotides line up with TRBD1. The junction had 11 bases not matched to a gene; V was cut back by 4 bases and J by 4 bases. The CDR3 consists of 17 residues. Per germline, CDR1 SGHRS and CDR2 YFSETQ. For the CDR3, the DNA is TGCGCCAGCAGCCTGCGGGACAGGGTGCTTCTCACCGGGGAGCTGTTTTTT. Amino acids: CASSLRDRVLLTGELFF.

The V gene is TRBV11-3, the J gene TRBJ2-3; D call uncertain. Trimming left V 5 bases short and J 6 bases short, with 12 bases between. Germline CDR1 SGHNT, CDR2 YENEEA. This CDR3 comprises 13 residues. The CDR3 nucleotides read TGTGCCAGCAGCGTAACGTCACAGGATACGCAGTATTTT. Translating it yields CASSVTSQDTQYF.

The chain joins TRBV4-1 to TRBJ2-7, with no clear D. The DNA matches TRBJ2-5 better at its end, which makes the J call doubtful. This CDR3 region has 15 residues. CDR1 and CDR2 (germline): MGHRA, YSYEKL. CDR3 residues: CASSQEVELQETQYF. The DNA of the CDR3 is TGCGCCAGCAGCCAAGAAGTCGAGCTTCAAGAGACCCAGTACTTC.

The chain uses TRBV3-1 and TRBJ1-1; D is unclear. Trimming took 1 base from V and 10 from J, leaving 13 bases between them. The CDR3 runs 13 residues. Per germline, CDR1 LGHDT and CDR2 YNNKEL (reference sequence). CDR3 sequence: CASSQVPGAGAFF. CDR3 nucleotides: TGTGCCAGCAGCCAAGTCCCAGGCGCCGGAGCTTTCTTT.

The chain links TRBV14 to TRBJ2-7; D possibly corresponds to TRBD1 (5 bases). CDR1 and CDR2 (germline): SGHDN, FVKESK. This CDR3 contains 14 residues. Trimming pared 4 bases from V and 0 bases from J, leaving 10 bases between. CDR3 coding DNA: TGTGCCAGCAGCCTCTACAGGAGCTCCTACGAGCAGTACTTC. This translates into CASSLYRSSYEQYF.

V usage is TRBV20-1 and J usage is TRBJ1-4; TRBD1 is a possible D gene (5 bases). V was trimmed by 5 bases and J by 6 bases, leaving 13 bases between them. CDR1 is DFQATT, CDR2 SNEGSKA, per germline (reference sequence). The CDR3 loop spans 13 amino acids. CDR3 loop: CSASFKGDEKLFF. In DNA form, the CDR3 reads TGCAGTGCTTCCTTTAAAGGGGATGAAAAACTGTTTTTT.

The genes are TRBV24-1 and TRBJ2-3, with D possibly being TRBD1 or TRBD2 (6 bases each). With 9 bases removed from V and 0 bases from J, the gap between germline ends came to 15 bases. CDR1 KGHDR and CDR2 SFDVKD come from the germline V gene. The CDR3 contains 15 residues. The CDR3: CATGTGARSTDTQYF. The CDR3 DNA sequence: TGTGCCACCGGGACGGGGGCTCGGAGCACAGATACGCAGTATTTT.

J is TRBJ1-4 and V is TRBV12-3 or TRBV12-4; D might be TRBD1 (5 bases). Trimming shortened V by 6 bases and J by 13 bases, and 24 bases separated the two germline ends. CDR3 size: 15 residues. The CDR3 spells CASRVGLEKGVGLFF. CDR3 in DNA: TGTGCCAGCAGGGTGGGACTTGAGAAAGGTGTAGGACTGTTTTTT.

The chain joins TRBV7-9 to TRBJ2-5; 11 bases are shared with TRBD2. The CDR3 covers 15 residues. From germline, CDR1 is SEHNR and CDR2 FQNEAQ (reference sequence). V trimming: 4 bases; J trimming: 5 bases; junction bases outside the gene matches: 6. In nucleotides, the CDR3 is TGTGCCAGCAGCTCCAGACTAGCGGGGACCGAGACCCAGTACTTC. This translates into CASSSRLAGTETQYF.

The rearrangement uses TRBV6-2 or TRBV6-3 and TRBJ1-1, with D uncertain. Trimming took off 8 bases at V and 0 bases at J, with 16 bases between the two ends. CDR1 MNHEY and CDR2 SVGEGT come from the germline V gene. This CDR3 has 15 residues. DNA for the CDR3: TGTGCCAGCGGAACACAGAGGGTCATGAACACTGAAGCTTTCTTT. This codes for CASGTQRVMNTEAFF.

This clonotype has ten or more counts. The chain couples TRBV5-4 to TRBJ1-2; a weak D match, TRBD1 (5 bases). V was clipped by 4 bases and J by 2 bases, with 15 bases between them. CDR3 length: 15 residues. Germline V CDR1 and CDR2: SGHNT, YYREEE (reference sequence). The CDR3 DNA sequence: TGTGCCAGCAGCCAGGACATGTCGCAGAACTATGGCTACACCTTC. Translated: CASSQDMSQNYGYTF.

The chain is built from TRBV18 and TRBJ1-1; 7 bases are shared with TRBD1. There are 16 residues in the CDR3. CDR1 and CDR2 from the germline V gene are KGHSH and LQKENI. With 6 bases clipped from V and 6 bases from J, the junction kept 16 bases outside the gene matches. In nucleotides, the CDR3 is TGTGCCAGCTCCTTCGTGGAGGGGGCTGGGTTTGCTGAAGCTTTCTTT. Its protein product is CASSFVEGAGFAEAFF.

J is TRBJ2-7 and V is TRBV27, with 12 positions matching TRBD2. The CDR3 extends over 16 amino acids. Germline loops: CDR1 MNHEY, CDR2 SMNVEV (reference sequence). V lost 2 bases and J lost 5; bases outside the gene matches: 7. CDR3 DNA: TGTGCCAGCAGTTTAACAGCTAGCGGGGGGGCCCACGAGCAGTACTTC. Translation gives CASSLTASGGAHEQYF.

CDR3 sequence: CASSLTRGQGNYGYTF. The CDR3 nucleotides read TGTGCCAGCAGCTTAACGCGGGGACAGGGGAACTATGGCTACACCTTC. This chain joins TRBV7-8 and TRBJ1-2, with 10 bases identical to TRBD1. CDR1 is SGHVS, CDR2 FQNEAQ, per germline. V dropped 2 bases and J dropped 2; count of bases not matched to a gene: 5. The CDR3 is 16 residues long.

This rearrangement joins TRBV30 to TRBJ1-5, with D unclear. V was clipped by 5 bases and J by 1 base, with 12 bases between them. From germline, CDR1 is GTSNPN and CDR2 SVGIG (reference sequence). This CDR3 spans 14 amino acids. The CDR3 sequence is CAWSPGGSNQPQHF. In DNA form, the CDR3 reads TGTGCCTGGTCCCCAGGCGGAAGCAATCAGCCCCAGCATTTT.

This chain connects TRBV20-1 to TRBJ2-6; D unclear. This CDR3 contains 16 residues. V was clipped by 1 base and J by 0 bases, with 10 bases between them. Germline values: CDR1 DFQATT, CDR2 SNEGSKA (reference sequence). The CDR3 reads CSARGAVLSGANVLTF. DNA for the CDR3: TGCAGTGCTAGAGGGGCGGTCCTCTCTGGGGCCAACGTCCTGACTTTC.

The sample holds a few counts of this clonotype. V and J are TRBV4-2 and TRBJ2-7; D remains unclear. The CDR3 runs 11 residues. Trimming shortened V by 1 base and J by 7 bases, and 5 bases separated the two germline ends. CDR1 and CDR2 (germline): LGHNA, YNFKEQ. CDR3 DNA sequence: TGTGCCAGCAGCCAAGGAAAGGAGCAGTACTTC. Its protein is CASSQGKEQYF.